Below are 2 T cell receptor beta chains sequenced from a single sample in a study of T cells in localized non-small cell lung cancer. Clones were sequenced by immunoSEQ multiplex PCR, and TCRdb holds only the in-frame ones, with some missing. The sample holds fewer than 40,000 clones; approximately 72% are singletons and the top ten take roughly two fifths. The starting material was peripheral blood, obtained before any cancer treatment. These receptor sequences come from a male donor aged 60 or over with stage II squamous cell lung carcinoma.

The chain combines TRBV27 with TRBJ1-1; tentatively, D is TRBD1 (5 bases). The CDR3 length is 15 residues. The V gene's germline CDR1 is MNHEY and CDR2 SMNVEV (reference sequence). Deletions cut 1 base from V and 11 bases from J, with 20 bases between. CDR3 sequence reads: CASSLFNAGTVRAFF. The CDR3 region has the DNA TGTGCCAGCAGTTTATTCAATGCAGGGACTGTGCGGGCTTTCTTT.

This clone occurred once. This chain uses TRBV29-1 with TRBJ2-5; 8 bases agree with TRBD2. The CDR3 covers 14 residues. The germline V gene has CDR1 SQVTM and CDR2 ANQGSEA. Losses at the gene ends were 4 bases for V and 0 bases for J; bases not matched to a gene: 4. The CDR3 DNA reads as TGCAGCGTTGTTAGCGGGAAGTACCAAGAGACCCAGTACTTC. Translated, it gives CSVVSGKYQETQYF.